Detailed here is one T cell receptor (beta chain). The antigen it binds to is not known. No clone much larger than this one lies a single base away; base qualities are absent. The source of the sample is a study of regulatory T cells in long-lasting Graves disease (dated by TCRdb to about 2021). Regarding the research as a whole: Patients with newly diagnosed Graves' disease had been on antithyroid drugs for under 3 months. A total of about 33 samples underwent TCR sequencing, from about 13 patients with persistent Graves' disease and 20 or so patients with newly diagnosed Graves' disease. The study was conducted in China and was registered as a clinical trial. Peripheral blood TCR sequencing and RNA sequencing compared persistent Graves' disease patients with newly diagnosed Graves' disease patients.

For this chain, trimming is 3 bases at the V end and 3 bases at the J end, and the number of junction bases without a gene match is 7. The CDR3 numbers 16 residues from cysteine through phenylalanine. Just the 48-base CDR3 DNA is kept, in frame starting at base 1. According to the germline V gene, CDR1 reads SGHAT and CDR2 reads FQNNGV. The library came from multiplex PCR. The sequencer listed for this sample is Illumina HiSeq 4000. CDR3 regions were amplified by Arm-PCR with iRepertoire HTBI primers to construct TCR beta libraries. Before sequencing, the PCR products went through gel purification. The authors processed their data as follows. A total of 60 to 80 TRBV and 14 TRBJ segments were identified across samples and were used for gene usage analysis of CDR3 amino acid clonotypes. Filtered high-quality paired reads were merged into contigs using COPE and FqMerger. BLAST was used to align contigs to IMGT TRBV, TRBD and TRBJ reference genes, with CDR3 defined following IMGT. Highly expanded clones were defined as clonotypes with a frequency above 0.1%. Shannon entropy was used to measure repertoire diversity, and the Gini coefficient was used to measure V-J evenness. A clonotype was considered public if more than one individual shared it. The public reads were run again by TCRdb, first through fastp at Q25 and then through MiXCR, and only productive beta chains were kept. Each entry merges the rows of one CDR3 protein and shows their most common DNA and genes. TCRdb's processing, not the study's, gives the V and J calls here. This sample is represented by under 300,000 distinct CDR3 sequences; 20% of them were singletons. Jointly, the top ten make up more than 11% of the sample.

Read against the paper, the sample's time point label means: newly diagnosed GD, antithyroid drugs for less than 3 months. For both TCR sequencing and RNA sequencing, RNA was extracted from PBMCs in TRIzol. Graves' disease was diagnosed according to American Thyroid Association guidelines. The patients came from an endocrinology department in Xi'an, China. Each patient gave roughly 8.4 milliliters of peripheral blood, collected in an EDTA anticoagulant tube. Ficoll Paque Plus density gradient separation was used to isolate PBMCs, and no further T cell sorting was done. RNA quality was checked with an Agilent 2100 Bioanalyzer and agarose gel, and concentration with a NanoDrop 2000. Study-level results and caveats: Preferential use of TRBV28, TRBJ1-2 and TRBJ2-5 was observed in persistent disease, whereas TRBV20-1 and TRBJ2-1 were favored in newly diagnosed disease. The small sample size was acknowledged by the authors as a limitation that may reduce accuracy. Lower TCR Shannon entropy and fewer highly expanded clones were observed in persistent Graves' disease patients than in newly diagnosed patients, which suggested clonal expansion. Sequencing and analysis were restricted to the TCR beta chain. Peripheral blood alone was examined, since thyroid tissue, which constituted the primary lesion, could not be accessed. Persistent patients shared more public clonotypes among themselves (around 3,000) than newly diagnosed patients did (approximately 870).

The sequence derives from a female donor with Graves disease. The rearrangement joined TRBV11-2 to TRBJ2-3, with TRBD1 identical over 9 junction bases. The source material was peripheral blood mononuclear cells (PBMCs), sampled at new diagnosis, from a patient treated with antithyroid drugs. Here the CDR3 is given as CASSFEQGARTDTQYF. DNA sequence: TGTGCCAGCAGCTTCGAACAGGGGGCGAGGACAGATACGCAGTATTTT.